This is a list of T cell receptor beta chains from one sample in a study of blood T cell repertoires in COVID-19. Clones were read by immunoSEQ multiplex PCR, and TCRdb kept only the in-frame ones, dropping some. The sample has about 140,000 clones, about 80% seen once. Sample: peripheral blood. Every receptor here comes from a woman aged 55-70 years with acute or convalescent COVID-19. Both conserved end residues are part of each CDR3. A D gene is named only where the DNA matches it firmly. Rows may omit the clone size; those that give it use once, few, many or a size class.

D	J	V	length	size	DNA	CDR3
.	TRBJ1-6	TRBV2	13	.	TGTGCCAGCAGGCAGGGCGATAATTCACCCCTCCACTTT	CASRQGDNSPLHF
.	TRBJ1-4	TRBV18	14	.	TGTGCCAGCTCACCGGGTAGGGAGGAGGAAAAACTGTTTTTT	CASSPGREEEKLFF
.	TRBJ2-7	TRBV28	14	once	TGTGCCAGCAGTGAGTGGGGGACAACCTACGAGCAGTACTTC	CASSEWGTTYEQYF
.	TRBJ2-2	TRBV7-2	14	once	TGTGCCAGCAGGCCCGGGACACGACTATTAGAGCTGTTTTTT	CASRPGTRLLELFF
TRBD2	TRBJ2-7	TRBV7-2	16	.	TGTGCCAGCAGCCGTCTGGTGGCTAGCGGGAGCCACGAGCAGTACTTC	CASSRLVASGSHEQYF
TRBD1	TRBJ1-2	TRBV5-1	13	.	TGCGCCAGCAGCCCGACAGGGGACTATGGCTACACCTTC	CASSPTGDYGYTF
.	TRBJ1-5	TRBV6-5	13	.	TGTGAACGAAGGGGGGGTAGCAATCAGCCCCAGCATTTT	CERRGGSNQPQHF
.	TRBJ1-2	TRBV7-2	16	once	TGTGCCAGCAGCTTAGCTCCGGGGGTACAGTTGTATGGCTACACCTTC	CASSLAPGVQLYGYTF
.	TRBJ1-5	TRBV2	17	.	TGTGCCAGCAGTGTGAGCCTTCGAATCGATAGCAATCAGCCCCAGCATTTT	CASSVSLRIDSNQPQHF
.	TRBJ1-5	TRBV4-2	15	.	TGTGCCAGCAGCCAAGGGAGCAGGGAGGGTCAGCCCCAGCATTTT	CASSQGSREGQPQHF
.	TRBJ2-3	TRBV6-2/TRBV6-3	14	.	TGTGCCAGCAGTTCAGGGACTCTCTGGGATACGCAGTATTTT	CASSSGTLWDTQYF
TRBD1	TRBJ1-1	TRBV14	17	.	TGTGCCAGCAGCCGGGACAGGGAGGTTATTACGAACACTGAAGCTTTCTTT	CASSRDREVITNTEAFF
TRBD1	TRBJ1-6	TRBV27	16	.	TGTGCCAGCAGTTTCTCCCGACAGGGCTATAATTCACCCCTCCACTTT	CASSFSRQGYNSPLHF
.	TRBJ1-1	TRBV11-3	13	.	TGTGCCAGCAGCTCCCGAATGAGTACTGAAGCTTTCTTT	CASSSRMSTEAFF
.	TRBJ1-1	TRBV7-3	16	.	TGTGCCAGCAGCTCCGGTGGGTTTGGGCTTCTCACTGAAGCTTTCTTT	CASSSGGFGLLTEAFF
TRBD1	TRBJ2-7	TRBV27	15	.	TGTGCCAGCAGACCTAAGACAGGGGGCTCCTACGAGCAGTACTTC	CASRPKTGGSYEQYF
TRBD1	TRBJ1-2	TRBV28	16	.	TGTGCCAGCAGCTCCCCTTGGATCGGGACAGTCCATGGCTACACCTTC	CASSSPWIGTVHGYTF
.	TRBJ2-7	TRBV28	15	few	TGTGCCAGCAGTTTATTAAAGGACAACACCTACGAGCAGTACTTC	CASSLLKDNTYEQYF
TRBD1	TRBJ2-7	TRBV2	11	.	TGTGCCATCCGACCGGGACAGGGGTCGTACTTC	CAIRPGQGSYF
TRBD1	TRBJ1-1	TRBV3-1/TRBV3-2	16	few	TGTGCCAGCAGCCAAGGGGACAGAATATCGAACACTGAAGCTTTCTTT	CASSQGDRISNTEAFF
TRBD1	TRBJ1-5	TRBV19	15	.	TGTGCCAGTAGTATGGCAGGGGGCGCGAATCAGCCCCAGCATTTT	CASSMAGGANQPQHF
.	TRBJ1-4	TRBV28	16	.	TGTGCCAGCAGTTTCGCAGTAGAAGCGATTAATGAAAAACTGTTTTTT	CASSFAVEAINEKLFF
TRBD2	TRBJ2-7	TRBV4-1	14	.	TGCGCCAGCAGCCCCGGGACTACCTCCTACGAGCAGTACTTC	CASSPGTTSYEQYF
.	TRBJ2-1	TRBV24-1	13	.	TGTGCCACCTCTCTGGGCTTCTACAATGAGCAGTTCTTC	CATSLGFYNEQFF
.	TRBJ2-5	TRBV11-3	13	.	TGTGCCAGCAGCTCCCCTCCACGCCAGGGCCAGTACTTC	CASSSPPRQGQYF
.	TRBJ2-1	TRBV11-3	12	.	TGTGCCAGCAGCTTAGAGCGCGGTGAGCAGTTCTTC	CASSLERGEQFF
.	TRBJ2-6	TRBV11-2	17	.	TGTGCCAGCAGCTTACGAGCGGCCCCGTCTGGGGCCAACGTCCTGACTTTC	CASSLRAAPSGANVLTF
TRBD1	TRBJ1-2	TRBV9	14	.	TGTGCCAGCAGCGTACGGACAGGGGGCTATGGCTACACCTTC	CASSVRTGGYGYTF
.	TRBJ2-7	TRBV10-3	14	few	TGTGCCATCAGTGACCAGGGGTACTCCTACGAGCAGTACTTC	CAISDQGYSYEQYF
TRBD2	TRBJ2-1	TRBV11-3	15	.	TGTGCCAGCAGCCCGGGACTAGGAGGAAGGTCTGAGCAGTTCTTC	CASSPGLGGRSEQFF
.	TRBJ2-1	TRBV24-1	17	once	TGTGCCACCAGTTCCGCCTCCTCGGAGGGGTGGGGCGATGAGCAGTTCTTC	CATSSASSEGWGDEQFF
TRBD1	TRBJ2-5	TRBV9	16	.	TGTGCCAGCAGCCCTTCTTCGGACAGGGCTTCAGAGACCCAGTACTTC	CASSPSSDRASETQYF
.	TRBJ1-1	TRBV28	15	once	TGTGCCATACGCCGTGTAGGGAGAATGGGCACTGAAGCTTTCTTT	CAIRRVGRMGTEAFF
.	TRBJ2-3	TRBV15	15	once	TGTGCCACCGGATTAGCCCTCCCGGGTAGGGATACGCAGTATTTT	CATGLALPGRDTQYF
.	TRBJ2-7	TRBV7-2	14	few	TGTGCCAGCAGCTTAGCGCCCAGCTCCTACGAGCAGTACTTC	CASSLAPSSYEQYF
TRBD1	TRBJ1-1	TRBV7-2	14	.	TGTGCCAGCAGCCCAGGGGGCTGGGACACTGAAGCTTTCTTT	CASSPGGWDTEAFF
TRBD1	TRBJ1-4	TRBV6-5	14	once	TGTGCCAGCAGTTGGGGACAGGGTGGGGAAAAACTGTTTTTT	CASSWGQGGEKLFF
TRBD2	TRBJ2-1	TRBV7-9	15	.	TGTGCCAGCAGCTTGAGCGGGAGTAACTACAATGAGCAGTTCTTC	CASSLSGSNYNEQFF
.	TRBJ2-5	TRBV7-8	13	.	TGTGCCAGCAGCCCCGCGGAACCAGAGACCCAGTACTTC	CASSPAEPETQYF
TRBD2	TRBJ2-1	TRBV29-1	11	.	TGCAGCGTTCGGGAGGGTGGTGAGCAGTTCTTC	CSVREGGEQFF
.	TRBJ1-5	TRBV21-1	15	.	TGTGCCAGCAGCAACCGGACAGGGATGAATCAGCCCCAGCATTTT	CASSNRTGMNQPQHF
TRBD2	TRBJ2-6	TRBV3-1/TRBV3-2	23	once	TGTGCCAGCAGCCCGAGCCACAGGCGGACTAGCGGGAGTGCCATCTCTGGGGCCAACGTCCTGACTTTC	CASSPSHRRTSGSAISGANVLTF
TRBD1	TRBJ1-1	TRBV7-9	13	.	TGTGCCAGCAACCGACAGGGACAGGCTGAAGCTTTCTTT	CASNRQGQAEAFF
.	TRBJ1-1	TRBV19	15	few	TGTGCCAGTATAGCTTTAGGGGAGGGGAACACTGAAGCTTTCTTT	CASIALGEGNTEAFF
TRBD1	TRBJ1-5	TRBV25-1	14	.	TGTGCCACCCCGGACAGGGATAGCAATCAGCCCCAGCATTTT	CATPDRDSNQPQHF
TRBD2	TRBJ2-1	TRBV7-9	15	.	TGTGCCAGCAGCTTCGTCGGGACTAATCACAATGAGCAGTTCTTC	CASSFVGTNHNEQFF
.	TRBJ1-5	TRBV28	15	.	TGTGCCAGCAGGCTGACAGGACGGTTCAATCAGCCCCAGCATTTT	CASRLTGRFNQPQHF
TRBD2	TRBJ2-1	TRBV15	15	.	TGTGCCACCAGTCCATTAGCGGGAGGCTACAATGAGCAGTTCTTC	CATSPLAGGYNEQFF
.	TRBJ1-3	TRBV25-1	14	.	TGTGCCAGCAGCCCCGCCGGGGGGATTAACACCATATATTTT	CASSPAGGINTIYF
TRBD1	TRBJ1-1	TRBV28	14	.	TGTGCCAGCACCCATAGGACAGGGGAAACTGAAGCTTTCTTT	CASTHRTGETEAFF
.	TRBJ2-4	TRBV28	13	.	TGTGCCAGCAGTTCCGAAGGGAGAGACATTCAGTACTTC	CASSSEGRDIQYF
.	TRBJ1-6	TRBV2	14	.	TGTGCCAGCAGTGAAGATGAGGCACTTTCACCCCTCCACTTT	CASSEDEALSPLHF
.	TRBJ1-3	TRBV6-2/TRBV6-3	17	.	TGTGCCAGCAGTCCGAAAGTATGGGACAACTCTGGAAACACCATATATTTT	CASSPKVWDNSGNTIYF